Presented here are 17 T cell receptor beta chains from one specimen sequenced in a study of blood T cell repertoires in COVID-19. Produced via immunoSEQ multiplex PCR; TCRdb's table is partial and in-frame only. The table records about 83,000 clones, 87% of them present only once. Sample: peripheral blood. All receptors come from a woman aged 45-59 years with active or convalescent COVID-19.

V gene TRBV5-1 combines with J gene TRBJ2-7, with 7 nucleotides matching TRBD1. V was clipped by 2 bases and J by 2 bases; unmatched bases: 7. The CDR3 has 15 residues. CDR1 and CDR2 (germline): SGHRS, YFSETQ. The CDR3 reads CASSFEQGNAYEQYF. CDR3 sequence (DNA): TGCGCCAGCAGCTTCGAACAGGGGAATGCCTACGAGCAGTACTTC.

This chain joins TRBV12-3 or TRBV12-4 and TRBJ2-7; TRBD2 is a possible D gene (6 bases). This CDR3 has 13 amino acids. Trimming left V 4 bases short and J 2 bases short, with 9 bases between. CDR3 sequence reads: CASSWRETYEQYF. Here the CDR3 DNA reads TGTGCCAGCAGTTGGAGGGAGACCTACGAGCAGTACTTC.

The V call is TRBV6-5, the J call TRBJ2-7; the D is unclear. The CDR3 is 11 residues long. In germline, CDR1 is MNHEY, CDR2 SVGAGI. Trimming removed 10 bases at V and 2 bases at J, with 9 bases between. The CDR3 region is CATGSTYEQYF. The DNA for the CDR3 is TGTGCCACAGGATCAACCTACGAGCAGTACTTC.

This clone came up a few times. In the same sample, other DNA sequences code for this CDR3. The chain carries TRBV9 and TRBJ2-7; TRBD2 matches 8 bases. The CDR3 covers 14 residues. CDR1 is SGDLS and CDR2 is YYNGEE in the germline V gene. With V trimmed by 0 bases and J by 3 bases, 2 bases remained unmatched. CDR3 loop: CASSVASGGYEQYF. CDR3 bases: TGTGCCAGCAGCGTAGCCAGCGGGGGCTACGAGCAGTACTTC.

The chain joins TRBV7-3 to TRBJ1-6; 7 bases match TRBD1. The CDR3 contains 14 residues. Germline V lookup: CDR1 SGHTA, CDR2 FQGTGA. After removal of 3 bases from V and 4 bases from J, the junction contained 0 bases not matched to a gene. The DNA for the CDR3 is TGTGCCAGCAGCTTGACAGGGTATAATTCACCCCTCCACTTT. Translating it yields CASSLTGYNSPLHF.

V gene TRBV6-6 combines with J gene TRBJ1-6; the D gene is possibly TRBD1 (6 bases). Looked up from germline, CDR1 is MNHNY and CDR2 is SVGAGI (reference sequence). The V end lost 5 bases, the J end lost 0 bases, and 11 bases lay between the germline ends. The CDR3 runs 16 residues. CDR3 residues: CASSPTGSSYNSPLHF. The CDR3, as DNA: TGTGCCAGCAGTCCTACAGGGAGCTCCTATAATTCACCCCTCCACTTT.

The chain couples TRBV4-3 to TRBJ1-5, with 7 bases aligning to TRBD1. The ends lost 3 bases at V and 0 bases at J; junction bases unmatched: 2. The CDR3 length is 15 residues. The germline V gene encodes CDR1 LGHNA and CDR2 YSLEER. CDR3 in amino acids: CASSQGTVSNQPQHF. CDR3 nucleotides: TGCGCCAGCAGCCAGGGGACAGTTAGCAATCAGCCCCAGCATTTT.

The table lists this clone with a few counts. The gene calls are TRBV5-4 and TRBJ2-7; 10 bases are a match to TRBD1. The length of the CDR3 is 14 residues. After removal of 4 bases from V and 5 bases from J, the junction contained 6 bases not matched to a gene. CDR1 and CDR2 from the germline V gene are SGHNT and YYREEE (reference sequence). CDR3 DNA: TGTGCCAGCAGCCGGACAGGGGGATTGGACGAGCAGTACTTC. Its protein is CASSRTGGLDEQYF.

This clone was seen only a few times. This sequence joins TRBV19 and TRBJ2-5; 7 positions match TRBD1. Looked up from germline, CDR1 is LNHDA and CDR2 is SQIVND (reference sequence). Trimming took 4 bases from V and 5 from J; bases not matched to a gene: 4. The CDR3 runs to 13 residues. CDR3: CASSTTGKETQYF. The CDR3 DNA reads as TGTGCCAGTAGTACGACAGGGAAGGAGACCCAGTACTTC.

This clone was found a few times. This sequence joins TRBV30 and TRBJ1-1; D uncertain. CDR3 size: 12 residues. Germline V lookup: CDR1 GTSNPN, CDR2 SVGIG (reference sequence). V lost 2 bases and J 11 bases, leaving 15 bases between the germline ends. In DNA form, the CDR3 reads TGTGCCTGGAGTCCCGAGACTTGGGTCGCTTTCTTT. It encodes CAWSPETWVAFF.

The gene calls are TRBV7-6 and TRBJ1-2; D ambiguous. CDR1 and CDR2 (germline): SGHVS, FNYEAQ. The CDR3 consists of 14 residues. Between the trimmed V and J ends, which lost 0 bases and 4 bases, there was a span of 9 bases. The chain's CDR3 is CASSLAPEAYGYTF. CDR3 coding DNA: TGTGCCAGCAGCTTAGCCCCAGAGGCCTATGGCTACACCTTC.

The chain couples TRBV6-2 or TRBV6-3 to TRBJ1-5; the D gene is possibly TRBD1 (6 bases). Germline V gene sequence: CDR1 MNHEY, CDR2 SVGEGT. The CDR3 is 14 amino acids. V was clipped by 2 bases and J by 4 bases, with 9 bases between them. DNA for the CDR3: TGTGCCAGCAGTTACACGGACAGAAATCAGCCCCAGCATTTT. This codes for CASSYTDRNQPQHF.

The V and J genes are TRBV18 and TRBJ2-7, with 7 bases fitting TRBD1. CDR3 length: 15 residues. With 5 bases clipped from V and 1 base from J, the junction kept 8 bases outside the gene matches. Germline assignment: CDR1 KGHSH and CDR2 LQKENI. CDR3 amino acids: CASSDSPGQSYEQYF. For the CDR3, the DNA is TGTGCCAGCTCAGACTCTCCGGGACAGTCCTACGAGCAGTACTTC. Filled out from reference TRBV18 and TRBJ2-7, the complete variable domain reads NAGVMQNPRHLVRRRGQEARLRCSPMKGHSHVYWYRQLPEEGLKFMVYLQKENIIDESGMPKERFSAEFPKEGPSILRIQQVVRGDSAAYFCASSDSPGQSYEQYFGPGTRLTVT.

V usage is TRBV6-6 and J usage is TRBJ2-1; 9 bases map to TRBD2. There are 15 residues in the CDR3. The trim removed 3 bases at V and 6 bases at J, leaving 6 bases unmatched. In germline, CDR1 is MNHNY, CDR2 SVGAGI (reference sequence). In DNA form, the CDR3 reads TGTGCCAGCAGTTATGGGCTAGCGGGGTCCAATGAGCAGTTCTTC. Encoded protein: CASSYGLAGSNEQFF.

This clone was picked up one time. The chain recombines TRBV11-1 with TRBJ2-3; 7 nucleotides agree with TRBD1. There are 15 residues in the CDR3. Trimming at V came to 1 base and at J to 2 bases, leaving 3 bases not matched to a gene. Germline V CDR1 and CDR2: SGHAT, FQDESV (reference sequence). The CDR3, as DNA: TGTGCCAGCAGCTTAGGCAGGGGGAACACAGATACGCAGTATTTT. Translated: CASSLGRGNTDTQYF.

This clone was seen only once. This rearrangement joins TRBV7-9 to TRBJ2-5, with a tentative D call TRBD2 (5 bases). Trimming took 5 bases from V and 2 from J, leaving 21 bases between them. The CDR3 runs 17 residues. Per the germline V gene, CDR1 is SEHNR and CDR2 is FQNEAQ (reference sequence). The CDR3 DNA reads as TGTGCCAGCAGCCACCTACGGGGATCCGCTATACAAGAGACCCAGTACTTC. Amino acids: CASSHLRGSAIQETQYF.

This rearrangement joins TRBV19 to TRBJ1-2, with TRBD1 matching 8 bases. The CDR3 runs 15 residues. Looked up from germline, CDR1 is LNHDA and CDR2 is SQIVND (reference sequence). V lost 1 base and J lost 5; bases outside the gene matches: 6. CDR3 sequence (DNA): TGTGCCAGTAGTATAGGGGGACAGGACTTTTATGGCTACACCTTC. This gives the protein CASSIGGQDFYGYTF.